These 27 T cell receptor beta chains were all obtained from the same sample, sequenced in a study of PD-1 blockade in mismatch repair-deficient tumors. This table comes from immunoSEQ multiplex PCR, and its TCRdb copy is limited to in-frame clones, with some not included. The sample yields about 100,000 clones, over 65% seen once. Source: peripheral blood, taken 35 to 37 weeks after starting pembrolizumab. The receptor source for this set is an adult with mismatch repair-deficient cancer.

This rearrangement joins TRBV13 to TRBJ2-4; tentatively, D is TRBD1 or TRBD2 (5 bases each). CDR1 PRHDT and CDR2 FYEKMQ come from the germline V gene (reference sequence). V shed 1 base and J shed 7 bases, with 14 bases lying between them. CDR3 length equals 15 residues. CDR3 in amino acids: CASSLETGRGNIQYF. DNA for the CDR3: TGTGCCAGCAGCTTAGAAACTGGCCGGGGCAACATTCAGTACTTC.

This chain joins TRBV7-8 and TRBJ1-5; D gene ambiguous. Per the germline V gene, CDR1 is SGHVS and CDR2 is FQNEAQ. V was trimmed by 1 base and J by 0 bases, leaving 10 bases between them. The CDR3 spans 16 residues. The CDR3 nucleotides are TGTGCCAGCAGCTTAGAGGTGGATGTTAGCAATCAGCCCCAGCATTTT. Amino acids: CASSLEVDVSNQPQHF.

The chain joins TRBV6-1 to TRBJ2-3, with D possibly TRBD2 on 5 matching bases. The CDR3 consists of 16 residues. The germline CDR1 and CDR2 sequences are MNHNS and SASEGT. V lost 3 bases, J lost 2 bases, and 15 bases lay in between. The CDR3 reads CASSDRPTTYTDTQYF. The CDR3 nucleotides read TGTGCCAGCAGTGATCGTCCGACTACGTACACAGATACGCAGTATTTT.

The rearrangement joins TRBV7-9 to TRBJ1-1; D may be TRBD1 (5 bases). V lost 6 bases, J lost 2 bases, and 19 bases lay in between. The CDR3 length is 16 residues. The V gene's germline CDR1 is SEHNR and CDR2 FQNEAQ (reference sequence). CDR3 region: CASRSSGPRGNTEAFF. The CDR3 bases are TGTGCCAGCAGATCTTCGGGCCCGAGGGGTAACACTGAAGCTTTCTTT. Full variable domain (remainder filled in from reference TRBV7-9 and TRBJ1-1): DTGVSQNPRHKITKRGQNVTFRCDPISEHNRLYWYRQTLGQGPEFLTYFQNEAQLEKSRLLSDRFSAERPKGSFSTLEIQRTEQGDSAMYLCASRSSGPRGNTEAFFGQGTRLTVV.

The chain employs TRBV5-3 and TRBJ2-7; 10 nucleotides agree with TRBD1. TRBV5-3 is designated an ORF whose function remains uncertain. Unmatched junction bases numbered 6, after V lost 7 bases and J lost 2 bases. The CDR3 contains 14 residues. CDR3 protein: CARLRDRGTYEQYF. The CDR3 DNA is TGTGCCAGACTCAGGGACAGGGGCACCTACGAGCAGTACTTC.

This clone came up a few times. J is TRBJ2-7 and V is TRBV7-3; 9 nucleotides align to TRBD2. V shed 5 bases and J 6 bases; nucleotides not matched to a gene: 11. Germline V gene data show CDR1 as SGHTA and CDR2 as FQGTGA. The CDR3 contains 15 residues. The CDR3 protein is CASSPMGREGGEQYF. The CDR3 DNA reads TGTGCCAGCAGCCCAATGGGGCGGGAGGGGGGCGAGCAGTACTTC. The complete variable domain, with remaining parts taken from reference TRBV7-3 and TRBJ2-7, reads GAGVSQTPSNKVTEKGKYVELRCDPISGHTALYWYRQSLGQGPEFLIYFQGTGAADDSGLPNDRFFAVRPEGSVSTLKIQRTERGDSAVYLCASSPMGREGGEQYFGPGTRLTVT.

In its sample, this clone was seen a few times. J is TRBJ1-2 and V is TRBV19, with 7 bases aligning to TRBD1. The CDR3 contains 15 residues. Germline values: CDR1 LNHDA, CDR2 SQIVND (reference sequence). V shed 5 bases, J shed 8 bases, and the junction held 14 bases outside the gene matches. The CDR3 reads CASSPATGIVGGYTF. For the CDR3, the DNA is TGTGCCAGTAGTCCGGCGACAGGGATAGTCGGCGGCTACACCTTC.

This clone was recorded only once. The chain carries TRBV19 and TRBJ1-4; D gene ambiguous. Per germline, CDR1 LNHDA and CDR2 SQIVND (reference sequence). Trimming shortened V by 5 bases and J by 0 bases, and 13 bases separated the two germline ends. The CDR3 is made up of 16 amino acids. CDR3 protein: CASSVVGRSTNEKLFF. The CDR3 DNA follows: TGTGCCAGTAGTGTCGTGGGGAGGTCAACTAATGAAAAACTGTTTTTT.

This clone was observed a handful of times. The chain is built from TRBV5-4 and TRBJ1-3, with D unresolved. Between the trimmed V and J ends, which lost 4 bases and 0 bases, there was a span of 8 bases. This CDR3 has 14 amino acids. The germline V gene encodes CDR1 SGHNT and CDR2 YYREEE (reference sequence). The CDR3 DNA sequence: TGTGCCAGCAGCGAACGGGCCTCTGGAAACACCATATATTTT. Amino acids: CASSERASGNTIYF.

There are a few counts of this clone. The chain links TRBV30 to TRBJ1-3; D perhaps matches TRBD1 (5 bases). V was pared by 2 bases and J by 4 bases, with 9 bases between. This CDR3 contains 13 residues. The germline V gene has CDR1 GTSNPN and CDR2 SVGIG (reference sequence). The CDR3 region has the DNA TGTGCCTGGAGTACAGGAGAAGGAAACACCATATATTTT. Protein: CAWSTGEGNTIYF.

V usage is TRBV5-1 and J usage is TRBJ2-3; D gene unclear. The V gene lost 2 bases and the J gene lost 1 base, with 11 bases spanning the gap. This CDR3 has 15 amino acids. In germline, CDR1 is SGHRS, CDR2 YFSETQ. CDR3 protein: CASSFDKVGTDTQYF. The CDR3 DNA reads TGCGCCAGCAGCTTCGACAAGGTTGGCACAGATACGCAGTATTTT.

The chain carries TRBV7-3 and TRBJ2-5; 10 positions match TRBD2. V shed 1 base, J shed 4 bases, and the junction held 0 bases outside the gene matches. Germline CDR1 and CDR2: SGHTA and FQGTGA. This CDR3 is 14 amino acids long. CDR3 coding DNA: TGTGCCAGCAGCTTAATAGCGGGAGGAGAGACCCAGTACTTC. Its protein is CASSLIAGGETQYF.

This chain connects TRBV2 to TRBJ2-7; D remains ambiguous. The CDR3 has 16 amino acids. The germline V and J ends were trimmed by 6 bases and 2 bases, with 20 bases remaining between them. CDR1 and CDR2 (germline): SNHLY, FYNNEI. CDR3: CASSYARPPAPYEQYF. CDR3 sequence (DNA): TGTGCCAGCAGCTATGCTAGACCCCCGGCCCCCTACGAGCAGTACTTC.

This clone was recorded a few times. As DNA, the CDR3 is TGTGCCAGTAGTATGATTGGCAATGAGCAGTTCTTC. It translates to CASSMIGNEQFF. The chain employs TRBV19 and TRBJ2-1, with no clear D. The CDR3 is made up of 12 amino acids. CDR1 is LNHDA and CDR2 is SQIVND in the germline V gene (reference sequence). The V end lost 3 bases, the J end lost 6 bases, and 6 bases lay between the germline ends.

This clone was recorded at least ten times. The rearrangement joins TRBV6-1 to TRBJ2-1; TRBD2 agrees at 9 bases. CDR3 length: 14 residues. Trimming cost V 3 bases and J 9 bases; bases outside gene matches: 6. Germline V gene data show CDR1 as MNHNS and CDR2 as SASEGT. CDR3 DNA sequence: TGTGCCAGCAGTGAGGTAGCGGGAGTGGGTGAGCAGTTCTTC. Amino acids: CASSEVAGVGEQFF.

This chain's CDR3 is CASSRSGGGPNEQYF. Written as DNA, the CDR3 is TGCGCCAGCAGCCGTTCTGGGGGAGGGCCTAACGAGCAGTACTTC. This chain links TRBV5-1 with TRBJ2-7; 7 nucleotides align to TRBD2. The CDR3 spans 15 residues. Germline CDR1 reads SGHRS; CDR2 reads YFSETQ. V gave up 4 bases and J gave up 5 bases; unmatched junction bases: 12. Full variable domain (rest looked up from reference TRBV5-1 and TRBJ2-7): KAGVTQTPRYLIKTRGQQVTLSCSPISGHRSVSWYQQTPGQGLQFLFEYFSETQRNKGNFPGRFSGRQFSNSRSEMNVSTLELGDSALYLCASSRSGGGPNEQYFGPGTRLTVT.

The chain uses TRBV4-1 and TRBJ2-1; 8 nucleotides align to TRBD2. Germline CDR1 is MGHRA and CDR2 is YSYEKL. CDR3 size: 16 residues. After removal of 4 bases from V and 6 bases from J, the junction contained 11 bases not matched to a gene. The DNA for the CDR3 is TGCGCCAGCAGCCCGCGAGGGGTAGCGGGAAGCAATGAGCAGTTCTTC. It is translated as CASSPRGVAGSNEQFF.

V is TRBV10-3 and J is TRBJ1-5; 11 nucleotides line up with TRBD1. Unmatched junction bases numbered 9, after V lost 5 bases and J lost 6 bases. The CDR3 is 16 amino acids. In germline, CDR1 is ENHRY, CDR2 SYGVKD. The CDR3 spells CAISNFGTGGGQPQHF. CDR3 nucleotide sequence: TGTGCCATCAGTAATTTTGGGACAGGGGGTGGTCAGCCCCAGCATTTT.

The chain employs TRBV5-1 and TRBJ2-3; 7 bases agree with TRBD2. The trim removed 1 base at V and 2 bases at J, leaving 13 bases unmatched. This CDR3 contains 18 residues. Germline loops: CDR1 SGHRS, CDR2 YFSETQ. CDR3 sequence reads: CASSLWALVGGSTDTQYF. The CDR3 nucleotides read TGCGCCAGCAGCTTGTGGGCCTTGGTCGGGGGGTCCACAGATACGCAGTATTTT.

This clone was seen more than once but under ten times. The junction departs from the called germline gene at one end, perhaps through a read error. The genes are TRBV2 and TRBJ1-1; D may be TRBD1 (6 bases). The CDR3 extends over 11 amino acids. Germline V gene sequence: CDR1 SNHLY, CDR2 FYNNEI. The CDR3 nucleotides are TGTGCCAGCAGGGAAGACAGGGAAGCTTTCTTT. Amino acids: CASREDREAFF.

V and J are TRBV5-1 and TRBJ2-5, with a weak D call TRBD2 (5 bases). The length of the CDR3 is 14 residues. Germline V gene data show CDR1 as SGHRS and CDR2 as YFSETQ. V lost 4 bases to trimming and J lost 0 bases, with 10 bases between them. CDR3 sequence: CASSRPGNQETQYF. CDR3 sequence (DNA): TGCGCCAGCAGCAGACCCGGGAACCAAGAGACCCAGTACTTC.

The chain couples TRBV5-5 to TRBJ2-5, with TRBD1 matching 9 bases. Germline values: CDR1 SGHKS, CDR2 YYEKEE (reference sequence). The CDR3 has 14 amino acids. The V gene end was trimmed by 2 bases and the J gene end by 5 bases; junction bases not matched to a gene: 4. The CDR3 sequence is CASSFTGGAETQYF. The CDR3, as DNA: TGTGCCAGCAGCTTCACAGGGGGCGCGGAGACCCAGTACTTC.

The J gene is TRBJ2-1, the V gene TRBV30, with D possibly TRBD1 on 5 matching bases. The CDR3 length is 13 residues. Trimming pared 0 bases from V and 4 bases from J, leaving 7 bases between. Germline CDR1 GTSNPN, CDR2 SVGIG (reference sequence). In DNA form, the CDR3 reads TGTGCCTGGAGTGTGGACACTTACAATGAGCAGTTCTTC. Translated: CAWSVDTYNEQFF.

This clone was seen once. The genes are TRBV2 and TRBJ1-1; D gene uncertain. CDR1 is SNHLY, CDR2 FYNNEI, per germline. V was clipped by 2 bases and J by 3 bases, with 13 bases between them. The CDR3 is 15 amino acids. CDR3 in amino acids: CASSEQLGGDTEAFF. In nucleotides, the CDR3 is TGTGCCAGCAGTGAACAGCTGGGTGGGGACACTGAAGCTTTCTTT.

This clone came up once. The chain couples TRBV5-8 to TRBJ2-7; D remains ambiguous. The CDR3 loop spans 14 amino acids. The V gene lost 1 base and the J gene lost 0 bases, with 8 bases spanning the gap. The V gene's germline CDR1 is SGHTS and CDR2 YDEGEE. DNA of the CDR3: TGTGCCAGCAGCTTGTACGGCAGCTCCTACGAGCAGTACTTC. It encodes CASSLYGSSYEQYF.

This chain connects TRBV6-6 to TRBJ2-5; maybe TRBD2 (5 bases). Deletions cut 0 bases from V and 4 bases from J, with 15 bases between. The CDR3 is 16 residues long. Per germline, CDR1 MNHNY and CDR2 SVGAGI (reference sequence). Written as DNA, the CDR3 is TGTGCCAGCAGTTACTCGAGCAGCGAGCGGCTAGAGACCCAGTACTTC. Amino acids: CASSYSSSERLETQYF.

This clone was observed once. The V gene is TRBV13, the J gene TRBJ2-7; TRBD2 agrees at 15 bases. The CDR3 has 17 residues. Germline values: CDR1 PRHDT, CDR2 FYEKMQ (reference sequence). V lost 0 bases to trimming and J lost 2 bases; unmatched junction nucleotides: 2. The CDR3 here is CASSLGGLAGGAYEQYF. DNA of the CDR3: TGTGCCAGCAGCTTAGGCGGACTAGCGGGAGGGGCCTACGAGCAGTACTTC.